The 32 T cell receptor beta chains given below trace back to one sample, sequenced in a study of T cells after yellow fever vaccination. One entry per CDR3 protein, called by TCRdb with MiXCR from the 5' RACE reads. The profile covers about 350,000 distinct CDR3 sequences, with around 10% appearing a single time and less than 20% taken by the ten largest. The sample consisted of PBMCs, taken on the day of the first yellow fever vaccination. The receptors were sampled from a man younger than 35 who received the YFV17D yellow fever vaccine.

The V call is TRBV20-1, the J call TRBJ2-3; no clear D gene. From germline, CDR1 is DFQATT and CDR2 SNEGSKA (reference sequence). Trimming removed 1 base from V and 2 bases from J, with 22 bases in between. The CDR3 loop spans 18 amino acids. CDR3 residues: CSARALEVSVYPTDTQYF. The CDR3 region has the DNA TGCAGTGCTAGAGCTCTAGAAGTGAGCGTCTATCCCACAGATACGCAGTATTTT.

The chain has TRBV9 and TRBJ2-1; 8 nucleotides align to TRBD2. Germline V CDR1 and CDR2: SGDLS, YYNGEE. The CDR3 contains 15 residues. J lost 6 bases, V lost 4 bases, and 9 bases had no gene match. The CDR3 DNA sequence: TGTGCCAGCAGCCCTCGGAGCGGGAGCCGCAATGAGCAGTTCTTC. Translation: CASSPRSGSRNEQFF.

This clonotype was seen a few times. V gene TRBV7-2 combines with J gene TRBJ2-4, with 9 bases fitting TRBD2. Trimming removed 1 base from V and 8 bases from J; junction bases left unmatched: 9. Germline V gives CDR1 SGHTA, CDR2 FQGNSA. The CDR3 contains 16 residues. CDR3 sequence: CASSLVAGGPGDIQYF. The CDR3 DNA sequence: TGTGCCAGCAGCTTAGTCGCGGGGGGGCCGGGAGACATTCAGTACTTC. The full variable domain, in which reference TRBV7-2 and TRBJ2-4 provide the parts outside the CDR3, is GAGVSQSPSNKVTEKGKDVELRCDPISGHTALYWYRQSLGQGLEFLIYFQGNSAPDKSGLPSDRFSAERTGGSVSTLTIQRTQQEDSAVYLCASSLVAGGPGDIQYFGAGTRLSVL.

The chain carries TRBV5-1 and TRBJ2-5; possibly TRBD2 for D (6 bases). Germline V lookup: CDR1 SGHRS, CDR2 YFSETQ. V lost 1 base to trimming and J lost 5 bases, with 15 bases between them. This CDR3 is 15 amino acids long. This chain's CDR3 is CASSLKGLEGETQYF. In DNA, the CDR3 is TGCGCCAGCAGCTTGAAGGGTTTGGAGGGCGAGACCCAGTACTTC. The variable domain in full, with the rest retrieved from reference TRBV5-1 and TRBJ2-5, is KAGVTQTPRYLIKTRGQQVTLSCSPISGHRSVSWYQQTPGQGLQFLFEYFSETQRNKGNFPGRFSGRQFSNSRSEMNVSTLELGDSALYLCASSLKGLEGETQYFGPGTRLLVL.

This clonotype was counted a few times. The chain links TRBV5-1 to TRBJ1-1; a possible D gene is TRBD1 (6 bases). The V gene's germline CDR1 is SGHRS and CDR2 YFSETQ. Between the trimmed V and J ends, which lost 0 bases and 4 bases, there was a span of 16 bases. This CDR3 spans 16 amino acids. The CDR3 loop reads CASSLESGGQITEAFF. The CDR3 nucleotides are TGCGCCAGCAGCTTGGAAAGCGGCGGACAGATCACTGAAGCTTTCTTT.

The genes are TRBV4-1 and TRBJ2-2; D remains ambiguous. In germline, CDR1 is MGHRA, CDR2 YSYEKL. This CDR3 is built from 16 residues. V lost 0 bases and J lost 5, with 13 bases in between. Written as DNA, the CDR3 is TGCGCCAGCAGCCAAGATCGATGGCCAGCTACCGGGGAGCTGTTTTTT. Protein sequence: CASSQDRWPATGELFF.

This clonotype has at least ten counts. The rearrangement joins TRBV7-8 to TRBJ2-5; no firm D call. V lost 3 bases and J lost 7, with 15 bases in between. Germline V gene sequence: CDR1 SGHVS, CDR2 FQNEAQ. The CDR3 consists of 14 residues. Here the CDR3 DNA reads TGTGCCAGCAGCTTTCAGACAAAAAGGACGACCCAGTACTTC. Translated, it gives CASSFQTKRTTQYF.

In its sample, this clonotype was seen a few times. J is TRBJ1-4 and V is TRBV5-4; 9 bases map to TRBD1. The J segment lost 8 bases and the V segment lost 3 bases, leaving 8 bases of the junction unmatched. The CDR3 is made up of 15 amino acids. CDR1 SGHNT and CDR2 YYREEE come from the germline V gene (reference sequence). The CDR3 is CASSSEQGAREKLFF. As DNA, the CDR3 is TGTGCCAGCAGCTCGGAACAGGGGGCACGGGAAAAACTGTTTTTT.

This clonotype was seen a few times. The chain employs TRBV4-3 and TRBJ1-2; D perhaps matches TRBD1 (5 bases). Germline lookup yields CDR1 LGHNA and CDR2 YSLEER. The V gene lost 4 bases and the J gene lost 4 bases, with 10 bases spanning the gap. The CDR3 is made up of 13 amino acids. CDR3 residues: CASSREGIYGYTF. The CDR3 coding sequence is TGCGCCAGCAGCCGAGAGGGGATCTATGGCTACACCTTC.

In this sample, this clonotype turned up a few times. This chain connects TRBV7-9 to TRBJ2-3; perhaps TRBD1 as D (7 bases). The CDR3 loop spans 17 amino acids. V was shortened by 5 bases and J by 3 bases, with 21 bases between the two germline ends. The germline V gene encodes CDR1 SEHNR and CDR2 FQNEAQ (reference sequence). The CDR3 reads CASSPSEGGAGTDTQYF. The CDR3 DNA sequence: TGTGCCAGCAGCCCTTCCGAAGGGGGCGCGGGGACAGATACGCAGTATTTT.

This clonotype was seen more than once but under ten times. The rearrangement joins TRBV28 to TRBJ2-4, with a possible D match to TRBD1 (7 bases). Trimming cost V 5 bases and J 6 bases, with 20 bases left between them. The CDR3 runs to 16 residues. The germline V gene encodes CDR1 MDHEN and CDR2 SYDVKM. The CDR3 coding sequence is TGTGCCAGCAGTCCCCTTGGAGGGGGCGGTGGAAACATTCAGTACTTC. Translated: CASSPLGGGGGNIQYF.

This clonotype has more than one count but fewer than ten. The junction does not match germline at one end; this may be a read error. The V and J genes are TRBV5-6 and TRBJ1-2; D not certain. In germline, CDR1 is SGHDT, CDR2 YYEEEE. The CDR3 totals 13 residues. The CDR3 reads CASSSARREGRAF. CDR3 coding DNA: TGTGCCAGCAGCTCCGCTCGGCGGGAGGGAAGAGCTTTC.

The chain employs TRBV3-1 and TRBJ2-3, with D possibly being TRBD2 (5 bases). The germline CDR1 and CDR2 sequences are LGHDT and YNNKEL (reference sequence). This CDR3 spans 14 amino acids. V lost 0 bases and J 8 bases, leaving 12 bases between the germline ends. The CDR3 loop is CASSQDTLARTQYF. The CDR3 DNA reads as TGTGCCAGCAGCCAAGACACATTAGCGCGTACGCAGTATTTT.

This clonotype was observed a handful of times. The chain combines TRBV4-3 with TRBJ2-7, with TRBD1 matching 7 bases. V lost 3 bases, J lost 5 bases, and 7 bases stayed unmatched. This CDR3 is built from 14 residues. CDR1 is LGHNA, CDR2 YSLEER, per germline. The CDR3 is CASSQGQFSNEQYF. The CDR3 region has the DNA TGCGCCAGCAGCCAGGGACAGTTTTCCAACGAGCAGTACTTC.

Ten or more counts support this clonotype. This chain links TRBV2 with TRBJ2-2, with D perhaps TRBD1 or TRBD2 (5 bases each). Deletions cut 3 bases from V and 5 bases from J, with 10 bases between. The germline CDR1 and CDR2 sequences are SNHLY and FYNNEI. The CDR3 runs 14 residues. CDR3 amino acids: CASSDRGGTGELFF. The DNA for the CDR3 is TGTGCCAGCAGTGATAGGGGCGGGACCGGGGAGCTGTTTTTT.

The table lists this clonotype with a few counts. This chain connects TRBV6-2 or TRBV6-3 to TRBJ2-7; D not certain. Trimming stripped 4 bases from V and 0 bases from J, with 13 bases between. Germline CDR1 MNHEY, CDR2 SVGEGT. The CDR3 runs to 15 residues. DNA for the CDR3: TGTGCCAGCAGTTCCCCTGCAGGTAACTCCTACGAGCAGTACGTC. Translated: CASSSPAGNSYEQYV.

The J gene is TRBJ1-2, the V gene TRBV29-1, with 7 bases identical to TRBD1. This CDR3 has 15 residues. From germline, CDR1 is SQVTM and CDR2 ANQGSEA. J was trimmed by 2 bases and V by 6 bases; bases with no gene match: 12. The DNA of the CDR3 is TGCAGCGTGAGACGGGACAGATCACTAAACTATGGCTACACCTTC. Protein product: CSVRRDRSLNYGYTF.

The table lists this clonotype with a few counts. The chain carries TRBV27 and TRBJ1-1; D remains unclear. V lost 1 base to trimming and J lost 4 bases, with 16 bases between them. CDR3 size: 16 residues. Germline V gives CDR1 MNHEY, CDR2 SMNVEV (reference sequence). Here the CDR3 DNA reads TGTGCCAGCAGTTTATGGGGAGTCGAGAGTAGCACTGAAGCTTTCTTT. As protein: CASSLWGVESSTEAFF.

This clonotype was counted between two and nine times. J is TRBJ2-7 and V is TRBV2, with D possibly being TRBD2 (6 bases). The CDR3 has 15 residues. V dropped 9 bases and J dropped 3 bases, with 21 bases sitting between them. CDR1 and CDR2 from the germline V gene are SNHLY and FYNNEI. CDR3 sequence (DNA): TGTGCCAGTCATTTGGACTCTTGGAGGGGCTACGAGCAGTACTTC. It translates to CASHLDSWRGYEQYF.

This rearrangement joins TRBV19 to TRBJ2-1, with 12 bases matching TRBD1. Germline V lookup: CDR1 LNHDA, CDR2 SQIVND (reference sequence). This CDR3 region has 20 residues. V shed 6 bases and J 5 bases; nucleotides not matched to a gene: 20. CDR3 sequence: CASSPRLGTGGPLGHNEQFF. Here the CDR3 DNA reads TGTGCCAGTAGCCCCAGACTCGGGACAGGGGGCCCCCTAGGCCACAATGAGCAGTTCTTC.

In its sample, this clonotype was seen a few times. V and J are TRBV6-5 and TRBJ2-7, with a possible D match to TRBD1 (5 bases). The CDR3 contains 16 residues. The V end was cut by 2 bases, the J end by 4 bases, with 18 bases between. CDR1 and CDR2 (germline): MNHEY, SVGAGI. The DNA for the CDR3 is TGTGCCAGCAGTTACGGATCCCTAGACAGTCCATACGAGCAGTACGTC. Translating gives CASSYGSLDSPYEQYV.

This sequence joins TRBV12-3 or TRBV12-4 and TRBJ2-7, with D possibly being TRBD1 (6 bases). V was clipped by 7 bases and J by 3 bases, with 16 bases between them. The CDR3 loop spans 14 amino acids. CDR3 region: CASTSSAGDYEQYF. CDR3 nucleotides: TGTGCCAGCACATCGAGCGCAGGGGACTACGAGCAGTACTTC.

A single count supports this clonotype. The rearrangement joins TRBV27 to TRBJ2-5; 8 nucleotides line up with TRBD1. V trimming: 7 bases; J trimming: 2 bases; junction bases outside the gene matches: 12. The CDR3 is 16 amino acids. Looked up from germline, CDR1 is MNHEY and CDR2 is SMNVEV (reference sequence). CDR3 region: CASKENQGALQETQYF. DNA for the CDR3: TGTGCCAGCAAGGAGAATCAGGGGGCTCTTCAAGAGACCCAGTACTTC.

V and J are TRBV6-5 and TRBJ2-7, with 7 bases that match TRBD2. Unmatched junction bases numbered 2, after V lost 0 bases and J lost 0 bases. This CDR3 comprises 15 residues. Germline V gene sequence: CDR1 MNHEY, CDR2 SVGAGI. CDR3 in amino acids: CASSYSGGSSYEQYF. CDR3 bases: TGTGCCAGCAGTTACTCGGGGGGGAGCTCCTACGAGCAGTACTTC.

The V and J genes are TRBV21-1 and TRBJ1-2; the tabulated D call, TRBD1, remains unverified against the DNA. TRBV21-1 is reported as a pseudogene. The CDR3 is 14 residues long. The CDR3 region is CASSKEPGWNGYTF. In DNA form, the CDR3 reads TGTGCCAGCAGCAAAGAACCAGGGTGGAATGGCTACACCTTC.

This clonotype was seen only a few times. The J gene is TRBJ2-2, the V gene TRBV4-1, with D maybe TRBD2 (5 bases). V lost 4 bases and J lost 2, with 14 bases in between. The CDR3 consists of 16 residues. From germline, CDR1 is MGHRA and CDR2 YSYEKL. The CDR3 here is CASSLGRLPNTGELFF. The CDR3 DNA is TGCGCCAGCAGCCTAGGTAGACTACCCAACACCGGGGAGCTGTTTTTT.

This chain links TRBV20-1 with TRBJ2-4, with D tentatively TRBD1 or TRBD2 (5 bases each). The CDR3 covers 15 residues. The ends were cut back, 4 bases at V and 5 bases at J, with 18 bases in the middle. Germline assignment: CDR1 DFQATT and CDR2 SNEGSKA (reference sequence). The CDR3: CSAMVGPTLENIQYF. DNA for the CDR3: TGCAGTGCTATGGTGGGACCCACTTTAGAAAACATTCAGTACTTC.

This clonotype was seen a few times. This chain links TRBV27 with TRBJ2-5; the D gene is possibly TRBD2 (6 bases). Germline lookup yields CDR1 MNHEY and CDR2 SMNVEV (reference sequence). There are 14 residues in the CDR3. Trimming removed 5 bases at V and 2 bases at J, with 12 bases between. CDR3 nucleotide sequence: TGTGCCAGCAGTCTAGGGAGGATTCAAGAGACCCAGTACTTC. Translated: CASSLGRIQETQYF.

Only a few counts were recorded for this clonotype. This rearrangement joins TRBV7-8 to TRBJ2-3; D call uncertain. The V end was cut by 1 base, the J end by 2 bases, with 7 bases between. The CDR3 runs to 14 residues. Germline V gene lookup returns CDR1 SGHVS and CDR2 FQNEAQ. The CDR3 here is CASSLVADTDTQYF. As DNA, the CDR3 is TGTGCCAGCAGCTTAGTGGCAGACACAGATACGCAGTATTTT. Full variable domain (rest looked up from reference TRBV7-8 and TRBJ2-3): GAGVSQSPRYKVAKRGQDVALRCDPISGHVSLFWYQQALGQGPEFLTYFQNEAQLDKSGLPSDRFFAERPEGSVSTLKIQRTQQEDSAVYLCASSLVADTDTQYFGPGTRLTVL.

This clonotype has only a few counts. CDR3 in DNA: TGTGCCAGCAGTTACACGGGGAGGGAAGCTTTCTTT. Translated, it gives CASSYTGREAFF. This chain links TRBV6-5 with TRBJ1-1; D is unresolved. CDR1 and CDR2 (germline): MNHEY, SVGAGI. The CDR3 has 12 residues. The V end lost 2 bases, the J end lost 8 bases, and 9 bases lay between the germline ends.

This rearrangement joins TRBV15 to TRBJ1-4, with 7 bases identical to TRBD1. The V and J ends lost 3 bases and 8 bases, in that order; junction bases with no gene match: 12. CDR1 and CDR2 (germline): LNHNV, YYDKDF (reference sequence). This CDR3 has 16 amino acids. CDR3 bases: TGTGCCACCAGCAGCCTTAGGGGACCCAGGGGGGAAAAACTGTTTTTT. Residues: CATSSLRGPRGEKLFF.

This clonotype was recorded at least ten times. The genes are TRBV5-1 and TRBJ2-3; tentative D call: TRBD2 (5 bases). The germline CDR1 and CDR2 sequences are SGHRS and YFSETQ. With 0 bases removed from V and 5 bases from J, the gap between germline ends came to 10 bases. This CDR3 comprises 14 residues. The CDR3 reads CASSLAAGGDTQYF. As DNA, the CDR3 is TGCGCCAGCAGCTTGGCGGCGGGCGGAGATACGCAGTATTTT.